Given below is one T cell receptor beta chain in context. Its cognate antigen is unknown. Germline V gene sequence: CDR1 MNHEY, CDR2 SMNVEV (reference sequence). V lost 6 bases and J lost 7; bases outside the gene matches: 8. The length of the CDR3 is 15 residues. The sample comes from a study of STAT5B mutations in CD4+ large granular lymphocyte leukemia. The overall study: Among healthy controls, a particular HLA allele went with more CDR3 'QG' motifs. Study-wide findings and caveats: Main leukemic clonotypes were patient-specific, but about 26% appeared at low frequency elsewhere. TRBV06-family usage was enriched in top patient clones (8/27) versus controls (2/35).

The assay was run at survey level. Libraries were prepared by immunoSEQ multiplex PCR; TCRdb keeps only in-frame clonotypes and omits some of them. This table holds tens of thousands of clones, around 72% found once. The chain combines TRBV27 with TRBJ2-1; 11 bases are a match to TRBD2. Sample: CD4+ T cells from blood buffy coats. The receptor was derived from a human donor in good health. Written as DNA, the CDR3 is TGTGCCAGCAGGAATAGCGGGGGGGCCGGGAATGAGCAGTTCTTC. It is translated as CASRNSGGAGNEQFF.